This T cell receptor (beta chain) is drawn from a study of regulatory T cells in long-lasting Graves disease. The CDR3 runs 16 residues. Germline lookup yields CDR1 MNHNS and CDR2 SASEGT. V dropped 6 bases and J dropped 9; count of bases not matched to a gene: 13. In building TCR beta libraries, iRepertoire HTBI primers were used together with Arm-PCR of CDR3 regions. TCRdb fed the multiplex PCR reads into MiXCR, producing one record per CDR3 protein. Of hundreds of thousands of distinct CDR3 sequences in the sample, less than 25% are singletons; the top ten hold about a fifth. Of note for this clonotype: Its antigen is currently unknown.

Study conclusions and caveats: Analysis covered peripheral blood alone, not thyroid tissue.

The time point denotes: persistent/refractory GD, antithyroid drugs over 5 years with positive TRAb. PBMCs were the source of the RNA used for TCR sequencing. This sequence joins TRBV6-1 and TRBJ2-1; 11 bases match TRBD1. This sequence originates from a female donor with Graves disease. The material sequenced was peripheral blood mononuclear cells (PBMCs), taken when the disease was refractory, from a patient treated with antithyroid drugs. This CDR3 is CASRAVGTGGHSEQFF. The CDR3 nucleotides read TGTGCCAGCAGGGCGGTGGGGACAGGGGGACATAGTGAGCAGTTCTTC.